Below, 2 T cell receptor beta chains from the same sample are listed, as sequenced in a study of regulatory T cells in long-lasting Graves disease. The authors built TCR beta libraries using iRepertoire HTBI primers and Arm-PCR of CDR3 regions. TCRdb re-called the multiplex PCR reads with MiXCR, one entry per CDR3 protein. The repertoire holds 440,000 or so distinct CDR3 sequences, just under 15% seen once, with around 17% in the top ten. Indicated time point: newly diagnosed GD, antithyroid drugs for less than 3 months. Isolated PBMC RNA provided the starting material for the TCR library. Separately, the same data were catalogued under a study of T cells in Graves' hyperthyroidism and ophthalmopathy.

The sample here was peripheral blood mononuclear cells (PBMCs), taken at new diagnosis, from a patient treated with antithyroid drugs. Receptors originate from a woman in her 30s with Graves disease.

This chain links TRBV30 with TRBJ2-2; D gene unclear. Trimming took off 0 bases at V and 3 bases at J, with 11 bases between the two ends. The CDR3 is 15 residues long. Per germline, CDR1 GTSNPN and CDR2 SVGIG (reference sequence). The CDR3 spells CAWSVRSVYTGELFF. The DNA for the CDR3 is TGTGCCTGGAGTGTAAGGTCGGTTTACACCGGGGAGCTGTTTTTT.

Many counts were recorded for this clonotype. The genes are TRBV12-3 or TRBV12-4 and TRBJ2-7; 13 bases match TRBD2. The CDR3 sequence is 17 residues long. V lost 5 bases to trimming and J lost 4 bases; unmatched junction nucleotides: 11. CDR3 in DNA: TGTGCCAGCAGTCCATGGCCGGGACTAGCGGGGAAGTACGAGCAGTACTTC. The encoded protein is CASSPWPGLAGKYEQYF.